The clone carrying this TCR beta chain was detected only a few times. Full-length variable regions came from constant-region reverse primers plus semi-nested Nested Universal Primer A PCR. A single record per CDR3 protein comes from TCRdb applying MiXCR to the 5' RACE reads. The top ten clones hold approximately 2.9% of a sample with roughly 39,000 distinct CDR3 sequences, approximately 17% of them seen once. V gave up 5 bases and J gave up 7 bases, with 14 bases separating them. CDR3 length: 14 amino acids. The receptor was derived from a female donor with breast cancer. The chain employs TRBV12-3 or TRBV12-4 and TRBJ1-4, with D uncertain. The sequenced sample consisted of naive CD4+ T cells sorted from a lymph node. As to subset: naive CD4+ T cells, CD4+CD45RA+CD25-. The CDR3 sequence is CASSPRRAAEKLFF. The CDR3 DNA follows: TGTGCCAGCAGTCCAAGGAGGGCTGCTGAAAAACTGTTTTTT.